This T cell receptor beta chain was documented in a study of radiotherapy plus CTLA-4 blockade in lung cancer. The overall study: Disease control was seen in 30% to 35% of patients, objective responses in 15% to 20%.

With respect to this clone: Its antigen is as yet unknown.

The table came from immunoSEQ multiplex PCR; TCRdb's copy has only in-frame clones and leaves some out. The repertoire consists of approximately 40,000 clones, with 65% to 90% occurring once and the leading ten covering 20% to 25%. Study findings and constraints: Early blood T cell clone changes and increased post-radiation serum interferon-beta were reportedly the strongest response predictors. After treatment with radiotherapy plus ipilimumab, TCR clones that came from the tumor expanded in blood.

The CDR3 has 13 amino acids. With 3 bases removed from V and 5 bases from J, the gap between germline ends came to 11 bases. The germline V gene encodes CDR1 SGHRS and CDR2 YFSETQ. Ipilimumab-mediated CTLA-4 blockade plus focal radiation was given to patients having chemo-refractory metastatic non-small-cell lung cancer. V is TRBV5-1 and J is TRBJ2-5, with D possibly TRBD1 on 6 matching bases. This TCR derives from a human donor with non-small cell lung cancer whose response to radiotherapy plus ipilimumab could not be evaluated. The sequenced sample was peripheral blood, obtained from a patient treated with radiotherapy plus ipilimumab. Here the CDR3 DNA reads TGCGCCAGCAGCTCCGCAGGGGCGGAGACCCAGTACTTC. Protein product: CASSSAGAETQYF.